Listed below are T cell receptor beta chains from one sample, sequenced in a study of T cell responses to AZD1222 COVID-19 vaccine. Produced via immunoSEQ multiplex PCR; TCRdb's table is partial and in-frame only. This table has 100,000 to 150,000 clones, 80% to 95% appearing once. Here the sequenced sample was peripheral blood, taken 28 days after the second AZD1222 dose. These receptor sequences come from an adult who received the AZD1222 COVID-19 vaccine. Each CDR3 is given with its conserved first and last residue. D genes are given only for firm matches. Size values are once, few and many counts, or a class for expanded clones, and some rows have none.

size | J | D | V | DNA | CDR3
once | TRBJ1-5 | . | TRBV7-9 | TGTGCCAGCAGCTTAGGAATCAATCAGCCCCAGCATTTT | CASSLGINQPQHF
. | TRBJ1-1 | . | TRBV3-1/TRBV3-2 | TGTGCCAGCAGCCCCCTTCGGAACACTGAAGCTTTCTTT | CASSPLRNTEAFF
. | TRBJ2-1 | TRBD1 | TRBV2 | TGTGCCAGCAGTGCAAGACAGGGGGCAGGGTACAATGAGCAGTTCTTC | CASSARQGAGYNEQFF
. | TRBJ2-7 | . | TRBV18 | TGTGCCAGCTCACCACTCAGGGACTGGGCCTACGAGCAGTACTTC | CASSPLRDWAYEQYF
. | TRBJ1-2 | . | TRBV29-1 | TGCAGCGTTGAAGGGGACCTGGGCTATGGCTACACCTTC | CSVEGDLGYGYTF
. | TRBJ2-1 | . | TRBV27 | TGTGCCAGCAGTTCGCTTCCTTCAGTTACTAGCTCCTACAATGAGCAGTTCTTC | CASSSLPSVTSSYNEQFF
. | TRBJ1-2 | . | TRBV20-1 | TGCAGTGCTAGTACGGACTATGGCTACACCTTC | CSASTDYGYTF
. | TRBJ2-4 | . | TRBV6-1 | TGTGCCAGCAGTGAAGGGGTGGGACACCAAGCCAAAAACATTCAGTACTTC | CASSEGVGHQAKNIQYF
. | TRBJ1-1 | . | TRBV5-1 | TGCGCCAGCAGCTTGTTAGGTTCCTTGGGCACTGAAGCTTTCTTT | CASSLLGSLGTEAFF
. | TRBJ2-7 | . | TRBV7-9 | TGTGCCAGCATCGAGGGAGATGGCTACGAGCAGTACTTC | CASIEGDGYEQYF
. | TRBJ2-1 | TRBD1 | TRBV9 | TGTGCCAGCAGCCCCCGGACAGGGGACAATGAGCAGTTCTTC | CASSPRTGDNEQFF
few | TRBJ1-1 | . | TRBV18 | TGTGCCAGCTCACGGGGGGTAGGGGCCGTAGAAGCTTTCTTT | CASSRGVGAVEAFF
. | TRBJ1-1 | . | TRBV20-1 | TGCAGTGCTAGAGTTGCAGTTGAAGCTTTCTTT | CSARVAVEAFF
. | TRBJ1-1 | . | TRBV30 | TGTGCCAGTAGGAGAAGTCGGAACACTGAAGCTTTCTTT | CASRRSRNTEAFF
. | TRBJ1-5 | . | TRBV5-1 | TGCGCCAGCAGCTTAGAGGGGCGAGTAGGGGATCAGCCCCAGCATTTT | CASSLEGRVGDQPQHF